The next 9 T cell receptor beta chains were all read from a single sample in a study of cytomegalovirus exposure and HLA in healthy donors. Sequencing used immunoSEQ multiplex PCR; TCRdb keeps in-frame clones, though not all of them. This table has about 160,000 clones, 90% to 97% appearing once. Sequencing was done on a sample of PBMCs. Receptors originate from a woman aged 18-30 years in good health and CMV-seronegative.

The J gene is TRBJ2-2, the V gene TRBV7-3; the match to TRBD2 covers 7 bases. The V gene end was trimmed by 3 bases and the J gene end by 7 bases; junction bases not matched to a gene: 5. The CDR3 runs 14 residues. CDR1 and CDR2 (germline): SGHTA, FQGTGA. The chain's CDR3 is CASSFNPGGGELFF. The CDR3 region has the DNA TGTGCCAGCAGCTTCAATCCGGGGGGCGGGGAGCTGTTTTTT.

The chain recombines TRBV15 with TRBJ2-1; D possibly corresponds to TRBD1 (6 bases). Germline V gives CDR1 LNHNV, CDR2 YYDKDF (reference sequence). Trimming pared 1 base from V and 5 bases from J, leaving 9 bases between. The CDR3 loop spans 14 amino acids. The DNA for the CDR3 is TGTGCCACCAGCAGAGGAGGGGGTGACAATGAGCAGTTCTTC. Translating gives CATSRGGGDNEQFF.

V usage is TRBV15 and J usage is TRBJ2-7, with 13 bases lining up with TRBD2. This CDR3 region has 14 residues. Per the germline V gene, CDR1 is LNHNV and CDR2 is YYDKDF (reference sequence). Trimming at V came to 3 bases and at J to 6 bases, leaving 2 bases not matched to a gene. The CDR3 sequence: CATSRGLAGREQYF. CDR3 in DNA: TGTGCCACCAGCAGGGGACTAGCGGGGCGCGAGCAGTACTTC.

The V call is TRBV19, the J call TRBJ1-5; 9 positions match TRBD1. Unmatched junction bases numbered 6, after V lost 5 bases and J lost 7 bases. The V gene's germline CDR1 is LNHDA and CDR2 SQIVND (reference sequence). CDR3 length: 14 amino acids. In DNA form, the CDR3 reads TGTGCCAGTAGTGGGACAGGGCGCAGCCAGCCCCAGCATTTT. Encoded protein: CASSGTGRSQPQHF.

The chain recombines TRBV2 with TRBJ2-5, with TRBD1 matching 8 bases. The germline V gene encodes CDR1 SNHLY and CDR2 FYNNEI. This CDR3 spans 13 amino acids. After removal of 6 bases from V and 1 base from J, the junction contained 1 base not matched to a gene. CDR3 sequence (DNA): TGTGCCAGCAGGGGGACAGGCCAAGAGACCCAGTACTTC. Its translation is CASRGTGQETQYF.

This chain uses TRBV12-5 with TRBJ2-3; TRBD2 agrees at 14 bases. V lost 5 bases to trimming and J lost 2 bases; unmatched junction nucleotides: 6. Germline lookup yields CDR1 LGHNT and CDR2 FRNRAP. The CDR3 has 17 amino acids. This chain's CDR3 is CASGKGTSGRTTDTQYF. The CDR3, as DNA: TGTGCTAGTGGTAAAGGGACTAGCGGGAGAACCACAGATACGCAGTATTTT.

This clone came up a few times. The chain uses TRBV10-3 and TRBJ1-2; maybe TRBD1 (6 bases). V was shortened by 10 bases and J by 3 bases, with 21 bases between the two germline ends. Germline CDR1 ENHRY, CDR2 SYGVKD. CDR3 size: 15 residues. DNA for the CDR3: TGTGCCACCCGGGACACTACTTCGGGGTACTATGGCTACACCTTC. The encoded protein is CATRDTTSGYYGYTF.

This clone occurred once. V usage is TRBV5-1 and J usage is TRBJ2-1; perhaps TRBD2 as D (5 bases). The V end was cut by 5 bases, the J end by 0 bases, with 15 bases between. Germline V gives CDR1 SGHRS, CDR2 YFSETQ. The CDR3 length is 16 residues. The CDR3: CASSSVGRSSYNEQFF. The CDR3 DNA reads as TGCGCCAGCAGTTCCGTGGGGAGAAGCTCCTACAATGAGCAGTTCTTC.

The rearrangement links TRBV21-1 to TRBJ1-5; TRBD1 is the table's D call and was not checked against the DNA. TRBV21-1 is classified as a pseudogene. The CDR3 is 14 residues long. CDR3 residues: CASSKQQGRQPQHF. The CDR3 nucleotides are TGTGCCAGCAGCAAACAACAGGGTCGGCAGCCCCAGCATTTT.